One sample yielded the 28 T cell receptor beta chains listed below, sequenced in a study of cytomegalovirus exposure and HLA in healthy donors. TCRdb keeps only in-frame clones here, not all; method: immunoSEQ multiplex PCR. The top ten clones hold roughly 7% of a sample with roughly 180,000 clones, 75% to 90% of them seen once. The sample consisted of PBMCs. The receptors derive from a man in his late teens or twenties in good health and CMV-seropositive.

This clone was observed a handful of times. V is TRBV5-1 and J is TRBJ2-7; no firm D call. Trimming stripped 6 bases from V and 6 bases from J, with 16 bases between. CDR3 size: 13 residues. Germline CDR1 SGHRS, CDR2 YFSETQ. The CDR3 region is CASTSAIMSEQYF. Here the CDR3 DNA reads TGCGCCAGCACGAGTGCCATTATGTCCGAGCAGTACTTC.

The chain uses TRBV4-1 and TRBJ1-2, with 8 bases lining up with TRBD1. The ends lost 1 base at V and 5 bases at J; junction bases unmatched: 6. The CDR3 covers 15 residues. CDR1 and CDR2 (germline): MGHRA, YSYEKL. CDR3 amino acids: CASSQAETGAYGYTF. CDR3 in DNA: TGCGCCAGCAGCCAAGCTGAGACAGGGGCATATGGCTACACCTTC.

V and J are TRBV6-5 and TRBJ2-5; 9 bases line up with TRBD2. The ends lost 2 bases at V and 5 bases at J; junction bases unmatched: 3. CDR1 and CDR2 from the germline V gene are MNHEY and SVGAGI. CDR3 length equals 14 residues. CDR3: CASSYGLARETQYF. For the CDR3, the DNA is TGTGCCAGCAGTTACGGACTAGCGAGGGAGACCCAGTACTTC.

This chain joins TRBV6-5 and TRBJ2-7; 8 bases line up with TRBD2. After removal of 4 bases from V and 2 bases from J, the junction contained 10 bases not matched to a gene. The V gene's germline CDR1 is MNHEY and CDR2 SVGAGI. The CDR3 consists of 16 residues. This CDR3 is CASSSSGTRIAYEQYF. CDR3 bases: TGTGCCAGCAGTTCCTCCGGGACTAGGATTGCCTACGAGCAGTACTTC.

The V gene is TRBV28, the J gene TRBJ2-3; unclear D gene. V was trimmed by 6 bases and J by 8 bases, leaving 18 bases between them. Germline CDR1 and CDR2: MDHEN and SYDVKM. The CDR3 consists of 14 residues. The CDR3 is CASSDMVARGTQYF. The CDR3 nucleotides are TGTGCCAGCAGCGATATGGTTGCCAGAGGTACGCAGTATTTT.

This sequence joins TRBV7-2 and TRBJ2-3; 9 nucleotides align to TRBD2. V lost 5 bases, J lost 0 bases, and 6 bases stayed unmatched. The CDR3 runs 16 residues. Germline V gene sequence: CDR1 SGHTA, CDR2 FQGNSA. CDR3 bases: TGTGCCAGCAGCCATAGCGGGAGCGCTAGCACAGATACGCAGTATTTT. Protein sequence: CASSHSGSASTDTQYF.

The rearrangement links TRBV4-1 to TRBJ2-1; D perhaps matches TRBD2 (6 bases). This CDR3 has 15 residues. V dropped 7 bases and J dropped 7 bases, with 20 bases sitting between them. Germline V gives CDR1 MGHRA, CDR2 YSYEKL. As DNA, the CDR3 is TGCGCCAGCACCTCTAGCGCCCACCTAGGAAATGAGCAGTTCTTC. It codes for CASTSSAHLGNEQFF.

The CDR3 coding sequence is TGCGCCAGCAGTGTAGGGGCGGGGGTGTACAATGAGCAGTTCTTC. Protein sequence: CASSVGAGVYNEQFF. V is TRBV10-2 and J is TRBJ2-1; TRBD2 matches at 7 bases. The V gene's germline CDR1 is WSHSY and CDR2 SAAADI. The V and J ends lost 4 bases and 4 bases, in that order; junction bases with no gene match: 7. The CDR3 has 15 amino acids.

DNA of the CDR3: TGTGCCAGCAGTGAATACGGCGGGACGGGACAGTATAATGAAAAACTGTTTTTT. Translated: CASSEYGGTGQYNEKLFF. The J gene is TRBJ1-4, the V gene TRBV25-1; TRBD1 matches 7 bases. Germline loops: CDR1 MGHDK, CDR2 SYGVNS. The CDR3 sequence is 18 residues long. The ends lost 0 bases at V and 4 bases at J; junction bases unmatched: 11.

This rearrangement joins TRBV15 to TRBJ2-3; 7 nucleotides agree with TRBD2. This CDR3 contains 13 residues. The J segment lost 1 base and the V segment lost 5 bases, leaving 0 bases of the junction unmatched. Per germline, CDR1 LNHNV and CDR2 YYDKDF (reference sequence). The CDR3 loop reads CATSAGGTDTQYF. The CDR3 DNA reads as TGTGCCACCAGCGCGGGGGGCACAGATACGCAGTATTTT.

The chain uses TRBV27 and TRBJ2-7; D is possibly TRBD1 (5 bases). Trimming shortened V by 5 bases and J by 2 bases, and 10 bases separated the two germline ends. From germline, CDR1 is MNHEY and CDR2 SMNVEV (reference sequence). The CDR3 spans 13 residues. The CDR3 DNA reads TGTGCCAGCAGTGGCAGGGAAGCCTACGAGCAGTACTTC. Translation: CASSGREAYEQYF.

This clone is a singleton in its sample. The CDR3 region is CASTEQGRTEAFF. As DNA, the CDR3 is TGTGCCAGCACCGAACAGGGGAGGACTGAAGCTTTCTTT. The chain uses TRBV6-5 and TRBJ1-1; 7 bases fit TRBD1. In germline, CDR1 is MNHEY, CDR2 SVGAGI. After removal of 7 bases from V and 5 bases from J, the junction contained 7 bases not matched to a gene. The CDR3 runs to 13 residues.

In DNA, the CDR3 is TGTGCCAGCAGCTTGTCGGCGTCAGGGGCGCACCGGGAGCTGTTTTTT. This sequence encodes CASSLSASGAHRELFF. The chain couples TRBV5-4 to TRBJ2-2, with D perhaps TRBD1 (6 bases). CDR1 is SGHNT and CDR2 is YYREEE in the germline V gene (reference sequence). V gave up 1 base and J gave up 9 bases, with 19 bases separating them. CDR3 length: 16 residues.

For this clone: The same CDR3 can be traced to other DNA sequences in this sample. The gene calls are TRBV20-1 and TRBJ2-7; possible D gene TRBD1, 5 bases. From germline, CDR1 is DFQATT and CDR2 SNEGSKA (reference sequence). Trimming removed 5 bases from V and 3 bases from J, with 8 bases in between. The CDR3 length is 11 residues. CDR3 DNA: TGCAGTGCTGGTAGGGGCTACGAGCAGTACTTC. Residues: CSAGRGYEQYF.

The chain joins TRBV18 to TRBJ1-4, with 8 bases fitting TRBD1. The germline CDR1 and CDR2 sequences are KGHSH and LQKENI. The V gene end was trimmed by 3 bases and the J gene end by 2 bases; junction bases not matched to a gene: 5. The CDR3 spans 16 residues. The DNA for the CDR3 is TGTGCCAGCTCACCCCGGCAGGGGGCTACTAATGAAAAACTGTTTTTT. The encoded protein is CASSPRQGATNEKLFF. Drawing the rest from reference TRBV18 and TRBJ1-4, the complete variable domain is NAGVMQNPRHLVRRRGQEARLRCSPMKGHSHVYWYRQLPEEGLKFMVYLQKENIIDESGMPKERFSAEFPKEGPSILRIQQVVRGDSAAYFCASSPRQGATNEKLFFGSGTQLSVL.

The chain couples TRBV7-3 to TRBJ2-5, with D possibly being TRBD2 (6 bases). CDR1 SGHTA and CDR2 FQGTGA come from the germline V gene. This CDR3 is built from 13 residues. V shed 2 bases and J shed 5 bases, with 9 bases lying between them. The CDR3 loop is CASSLGGLETQYF. The CDR3 DNA follows: TGTGCCAGCAGCTTAGGGGGGTTGGAGACCCAGTACTTC.

The chain links TRBV30 to TRBJ1-1, with D uncertain. CDR3 length: 11 amino acids. Looked up from germline, CDR1 is GTSNPN and CDR2 is SVGIG (reference sequence). V was clipped by 5 bases and J by 4 bases, with 8 bases between them. The CDR3, as DNA: TGTGCCTGGCGTTTTTCCACTGAAGCTTTCTTT. It is translated as CAWRFSTEAFF.

This sequence joins TRBV27 and TRBJ2-7, with unresolved D. The CDR3 covers 16 residues. Trimming took off 5 bases at V and 0 bases at J, with 17 bases between the two ends. Germline assignment: CDR1 MNHEY and CDR2 SMNVEV (reference sequence). CDR3 region: CASSPYLSKHSYEQYF. The CDR3, as DNA: TGTGCCAGCAGTCCCTATTTATCGAAGCACTCCTACGAGCAGTACTTC.

V usage is TRBV18 and J usage is TRBJ2-3; 8 bases agree with TRBD1. This CDR3 has 16 amino acids. The J segment lost 2 bases and the V segment lost 1 base, leaving 5 bases of the junction unmatched. CDR1 KGHSH and CDR2 LQKENI come from the germline V gene. The DNA of the CDR3 is TGTGCCAGCTCACCACGACAGGGGTTTATCACAGATACGCAGTATTTT. Translating it yields CASSPRQGFITDTQYF.

This chain uses TRBV7-9 with TRBJ1-5; D gene unclear. The CDR3 is 12 residues long. Germline values: CDR1 SEHNR, CDR2 FQNEAQ (reference sequence). The ends were cut back, 5 bases at V and 6 bases at J, with 8 bases in the middle. The CDR3, as DNA: TGTGCCAGCAGCACCAGACTTCAGCCCCAGCATTTT. Its translation: CASSTRLQPQHF.

The rearrangement joins TRBV30 to TRBJ2-3, with 8 nucleotides matching TRBD2. Trimming cost V 0 bases and J 6 bases; bases outside gene matches: 8. The length of the CDR3 is 15 residues. Germline V CDR1 and CDR2: GTSNPN, SVGIG (reference sequence). CDR3 sequence (DNA): TGTGCCTGGAGTGTACAGGCGGGAGGAGGGGATACGCAGTATTTT. Translating it yields CAWSVQAGGGDTQYF.

The rearrangement uses TRBV5-1 and TRBJ2-5, with TRBD1 matching over 9 bases. From germline, CDR1 is SGHRS and CDR2 YFSETQ. CDR3 length: 15 amino acids. The junction had 5 bases not matched to a gene; V was cut back by 0 bases and J by 5 bases. CDR3 amino acids: CASSLGPGTGETQYF. The DNA of the CDR3 is TGCGCCAGCAGCTTGGGGCCCGGGACAGGGGAGACCCAGTACTTC.

The chain recombines TRBV27 with TRBJ1-1, with 10 nucleotides matching TRBD1. CDR1 and CDR2 (germline): MNHEY, SMNVEV (reference sequence). This CDR3 spans 15 amino acids. Unmatched junction bases numbered 0, after V lost 1 base and J lost 1 base. The CDR3 loop reads CASSLWTGGNTEAFF. In DNA, the CDR3 is TGTGCCAGCAGTTTATGGACAGGGGGGAACACTGAAGCTTTCTTT.

J is TRBJ2-2 and V is TRBV7-9; 7 bases align to TRBD1. Losses at the gene ends were 5 bases for V and 2 bases for J; bases not matched to a gene: 5. CDR3 length: 15 residues. Germline V gives CDR1 SEHNR, CDR2 FQNEAQ (reference sequence). In DNA form, the CDR3 reads TGTGCCAGCAGCCAGGGGACAGTTAACACCGGGGAGCTGTTTTTT. This translates into CASSQGTVNTGELFF.

J is TRBJ1-1 and V is TRBV6-6; maybe TRBD1 (6 bases). Germline V gene lookup returns CDR1 MNHNY and CDR2 SVGAGI (reference sequence). With 6 bases removed from V and 6 bases from J, the gap between germline ends came to 11 bases. CDR3 length equals 12 residues. The CDR3 DNA is TGTGCCAGCAGCCGGGACAATGCTGAAGCTTTCTTT. It specifies CASSRDNAEAFF.

The chain combines TRBV27 with TRBJ2-1; the match to TRBD2 covers 13 bases. The trim removed 6 bases at V and 10 bases at J, leaving 12 bases unmatched. The germline CDR1 and CDR2 sequences are MNHEY and SMNVEV (reference sequence). This CDR3 is 16 amino acids long. Written as DNA, the CDR3 is TGTGCCAGCAGCCTCCTACTAGCGGGAGGGCCGGGCGAGCAGTTCTTC. This gives the protein CASSLLLAGGPGEQFF.

This clone has only a few counts. The chain recombines TRBV20-1 with TRBJ1-2; 8 nucleotides line up with TRBD1. Per the germline V gene, CDR1 is DFQATT and CDR2 is SNEGSKA (reference sequence). J was trimmed by 4 bases and V by 6 bases; bases with no gene match: 1. The CDR3 sequence is 11 residues long. CDR3 amino acids: CSADRGYGYTF. CDR3 in DNA: TGCAGTGCCGACAGGGGCTATGGCTACACCTTC.

J is TRBJ1-2 and V is TRBV7-2; D remains unclear. Germline values: CDR1 SGHTA, CDR2 FQGNSA. The length of the CDR3 is 14 residues. V was cut by 5 bases and J by 7 bases, with 17 bases left in between. This CDR3 reads CASSTPGRAIGYTF. The CDR3 DNA sequence: TGTGCCAGCAGCACCCCCGGGCGGGCGATTGGCTACACCTTC. Looking up the rest from reference TRBV7-2 and TRBJ1-2 gives the full variable domain: GAGVSQSPSNKVTEKGKDVELRCDPISGHTALYWYRQSLGQGLEFLIYFQGNSAPDKSGLPSDRFSAERTGGSVSTLTIQRTQQEDSAVYLCASSTPGRAIGYTFGSGTRLTVV.